This T cell receptor beta chain was profiled in a study of patients and donors after allogeneic stem cell transplantation. This CDR3 region has 16 residues. V lost 3 bases and J lost 4; bases outside the gene matches: 7. Germline V CDR1 and CDR2: KGHDR, SFDVKD. One entry per CDR3 protein, called by TCRdb with MiXCR from the RT-PCR reads. The sample shows around 200,000 distinct CDR3 sequences, more than 35% of them seen only once. V and J are TRBV24-1 and TRBJ2-3; 9 bases match TRBD2. Sequencing input: blood, either unsorted or a sorted T cell fraction (not recorded which). The origin of this receptor is a human donor who was either an allogeneic HSCT recipient or a stem cell or donor lymphocyte infusion donor (not recorded which). It is not recorded whose cells these are; they may come from a transplant donor. CDR3 amino acids: CATSDPGLASSDTQYF. The CDR3 DNA is TGTGCCACCAGTGATCCGGGACTAGCCAGCTCAGATACGCAGTATTTT.